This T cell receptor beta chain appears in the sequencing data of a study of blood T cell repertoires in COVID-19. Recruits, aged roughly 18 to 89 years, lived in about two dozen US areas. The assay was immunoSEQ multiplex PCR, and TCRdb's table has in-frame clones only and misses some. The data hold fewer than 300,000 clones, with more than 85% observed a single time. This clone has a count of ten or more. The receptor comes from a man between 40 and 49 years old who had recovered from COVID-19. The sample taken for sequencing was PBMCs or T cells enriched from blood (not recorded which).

CDR3 in DNA: TGTGCCAGCAGCTTGGGACCGGGAGACTATGGCTACACCTTC. The encoded protein is CASSLGPGDYGYTF. The genes are TRBV5-5 and TRBJ1-2; D unresolved. Trimming cost V 0 bases and J 3 bases, with 9 bases left between them. Germline V gene data show CDR1 as SGHKS and CDR2 as YYEKEE (reference sequence). The CDR3 is made up of 14 amino acids.